Sequencing of this T cell receptor (beta chain) was carried out in a study of blood T cell repertoires in COVID-19 (dated by TCRdb to 2020 to 2021). Notes on the research overall: Samples covering the acute and convalescent phases of COVID-19 were provided by collaborators in the United States, Italy and Spain. The repertoires were released in a freely available public database intended as a resource for research on the immune response to SARS-CoV-2. Nearly every sample came with metadata listing a de-identified subject ID, COVID-19 status, age in years and sex. Where HLA class I and class II types were available, the types were taken from metadata supplied by the sample provider, not from assay-based typing. The material from the prospective study consisted of cDNA or gDNA derived from T cells, B-cell-depleted T cells, or PBMCs. The dataset comprised deeply sampled blood TCRbeta repertoires from subjects exposed to, actively infected with, or recovered from COVID-19. Samples were obtained from the ongoing ImmuneRACE study (first 160 participants) and from 1,254 subjects provided by 6 global collaborators.

Participants in the prospective study were aged about 18 to 100 years, lived in about two dozen United States geographic areas, and enrolled through a virtual design. To assign participants to cohorts, the prospective study relied on clinical history that participants themselves reported in a screening survey and a study questionnaire. In the prospective study, mobile phlebotomists collected whole blood, serum and a nasopharyngeal or oropharyngeal swab from each participant. Participants in the prospective study had the option to provide additional blood draws and questionnaires over a roughly two-month period. Blood samples from the prospective study were shipped frozen or at room temperature prior to DNA extraction. Only a few counts were recorded for this clone. Its specific antigen is unknown. Per-base quality was not reported, and no clone a single base away is much larger than it. Overall study results and their limits: The amount of clinical and demographic metadata varied by source and participant and was provided uncurated.

Its CDR3 holds 16 amino acids, cysteine through phenylalanine. Kept here is only the CDR3 DNA, which spans 48 bases and is read in frame from base 1. V loses 0 bases of germline sequence and J loses 0 bases, and the interval between the two ends is 9 bases. The CDR1 and CDR2 encoded by the germline V gene are SGHTA and FQGNSA. TCRbeta CDR3 regions were amplified from genomic DNA using the immunoSEQ Assay, a bias-controlled multiplex PCR. The paper's data handling went like this. The number of nucleated cells in each sample was estimated by amplification of reference gene primers within the assay. To quantify the absolute abundance of each unique TCRbeta CDR3 rearrangement, sequence reads were collapsed and filtered. For each sample, productive Simpson clonality was calculated as the square root of Simpson's diversity index across productive rearrangements. The clones in this table, taken by TCRdb from immuneACCESS, are in-frame only. Not every clone is retained; where verified, under half of the shortfall comes from an unresolved V gene, and the cause of the rest is unknown. The V and J calls and the clone size are those of that table, but D and trimming were determined from the DNA. In this sample the table shows roughly 190,000 clones, 82% of which occur a single time. Jointly, the top ten make up 4.5% to 6.5% of the sample.

The sequence was obtained from a woman aged 55-69 years with acute COVID-19. The V and J segments used are TRBV7-2 and TRBJ1-3; no confident D gene assignment can be made. The sequencing input was PBMCs or T cells enriched from blood (not recorded which). The DNA sequence is TGTGCCAGCAGCTTAGCGGCGGGGAGCTCTGGAAACACCATATATTTT. Translated, it reads CASSLAAGSSGNTIYF. The entire variable domain, with the stretches around the CDR3 drawn from the reference TRBV7-2 and TRBJ1-3 proteins, is GAGVSQSPSNKVTEKGKDVELRCDPISGHTALYWYRQSLGQGLEFLIYFQGNSAPDKSGLPSDRFSAERTGGSVSTLTIQRTQQEDSAVYLCASSLAAGSSGNTIYFGEGSWLTVV.